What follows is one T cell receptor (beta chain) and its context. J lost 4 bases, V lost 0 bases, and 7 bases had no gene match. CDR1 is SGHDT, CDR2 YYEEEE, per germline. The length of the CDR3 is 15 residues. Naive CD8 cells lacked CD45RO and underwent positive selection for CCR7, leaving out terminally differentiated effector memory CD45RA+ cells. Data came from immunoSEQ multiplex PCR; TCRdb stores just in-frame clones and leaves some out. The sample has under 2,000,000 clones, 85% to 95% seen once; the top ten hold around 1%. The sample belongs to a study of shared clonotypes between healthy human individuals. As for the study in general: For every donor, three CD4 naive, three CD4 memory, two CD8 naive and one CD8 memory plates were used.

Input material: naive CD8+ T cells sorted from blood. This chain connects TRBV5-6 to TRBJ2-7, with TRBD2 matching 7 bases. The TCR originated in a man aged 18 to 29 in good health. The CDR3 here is CASSLGTSPKYEQYF. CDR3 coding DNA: TGTGCCAGCAGCTTGGGGACTAGTCCTAAGTACGAGCAGTACTTC.